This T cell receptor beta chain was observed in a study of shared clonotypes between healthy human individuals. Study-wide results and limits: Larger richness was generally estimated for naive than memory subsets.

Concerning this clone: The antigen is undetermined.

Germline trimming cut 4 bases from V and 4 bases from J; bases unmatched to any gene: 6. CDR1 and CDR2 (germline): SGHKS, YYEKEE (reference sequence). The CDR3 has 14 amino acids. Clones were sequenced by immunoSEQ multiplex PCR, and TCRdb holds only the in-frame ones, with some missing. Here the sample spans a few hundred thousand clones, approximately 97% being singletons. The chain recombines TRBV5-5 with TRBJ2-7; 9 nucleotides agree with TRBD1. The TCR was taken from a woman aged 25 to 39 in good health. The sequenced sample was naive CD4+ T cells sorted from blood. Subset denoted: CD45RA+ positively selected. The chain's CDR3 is CASSLGTGKYEQYF. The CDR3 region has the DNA TGTGCCAGCAGCCTCGGGACAGGGAAGTACGAGCAGTACTTC.